This TCR beta chain was retrieved from a study of response to subunit inactivated influenza vaccine. Study observations and caveats: Authors suggested each seasonal flu vaccination may recruit only limited numbers of new T cells.

Per the germline V gene, CDR1 is SQVTM and CDR2 is ANQGSEA. CDR3 length equals 18 residues. With 7 bases clipped from V and 3 bases from J, the junction kept 20 bases outside the gene matches. Note on this clonotype: Its matching antigen is unknown.

TCRdb ran MiXCR on the RT-PCR reads and lists one entry per CDR3 protein. The table has 650,000 to 800,000 distinct CDR3 sequences, roughly 13% seen once; the top ten hold 5.5% to 7%. The genes are TRBV29-1 and TRBJ2-1, with TRBD2 matching over 8 bases. The sequence came from a man in his fifties who received an inactivated influenza vaccine. This specimen was PBMCs from blood, taken approximately 15 days before vaccination. Here the CDR3 reads CSAPRGPAGVLYYNEQFF. The CDR3 DNA follows: TGCAGCGCTCCAAGGGGCCCAGCGGGGGTACTATACTACAATGAGCAGTTCTTC.